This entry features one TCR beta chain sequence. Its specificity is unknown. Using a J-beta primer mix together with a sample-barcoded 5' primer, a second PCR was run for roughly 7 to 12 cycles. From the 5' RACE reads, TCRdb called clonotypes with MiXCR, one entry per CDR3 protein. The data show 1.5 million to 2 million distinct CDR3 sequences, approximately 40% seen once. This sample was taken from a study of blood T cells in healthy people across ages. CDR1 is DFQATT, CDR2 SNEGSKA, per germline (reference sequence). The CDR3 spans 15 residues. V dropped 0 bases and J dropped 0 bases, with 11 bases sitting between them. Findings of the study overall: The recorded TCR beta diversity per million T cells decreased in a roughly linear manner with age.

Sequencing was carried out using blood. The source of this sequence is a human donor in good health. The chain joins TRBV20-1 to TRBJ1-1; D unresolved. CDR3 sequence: CSARDLGRLNTEAFF. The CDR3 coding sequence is TGCAGTGCTAGAGATCTGGGCAGATTGAACACTGAAGCTTTCTTT.